This T cell receptor beta chain was sequenced during a study of response to subunit inactivated influenza vaccine. Points from the study as a whole: Authors suggested seasonal influenza vaccinations each recruit few new T cells.

TCRdb passed the RT-PCR reads through MiXCR, listing each CDR3 protein once. The sample shows around 760,000 distinct CDR3 sequences, more than 11% of them seen only once. V lost 2 bases to trimming and J lost 2 bases, with 12 bases between them. The CDR3 is 15 residues long. CDR1 and CDR2 from the germline V gene are MNHEY and SVGEGT. This clonotype has more than one count but fewer than ten. The antigen is unknown. Source: PBMCs from blood, taken 14 to 15 days before vaccination. The chain uses TRBV6-2 or TRBV6-3 and TRBJ1-2; D may be TRBD1 (5 bases). The sequence was collected from a man in his forties or fifties who received an inactivated influenza vaccine. The DNA of the CDR3 is TGTGCCAGCAGTTACGATAGGGGATGGAACTATGGCTACACCTTC. This sequence encodes CASSYDRGWNYGYTF.